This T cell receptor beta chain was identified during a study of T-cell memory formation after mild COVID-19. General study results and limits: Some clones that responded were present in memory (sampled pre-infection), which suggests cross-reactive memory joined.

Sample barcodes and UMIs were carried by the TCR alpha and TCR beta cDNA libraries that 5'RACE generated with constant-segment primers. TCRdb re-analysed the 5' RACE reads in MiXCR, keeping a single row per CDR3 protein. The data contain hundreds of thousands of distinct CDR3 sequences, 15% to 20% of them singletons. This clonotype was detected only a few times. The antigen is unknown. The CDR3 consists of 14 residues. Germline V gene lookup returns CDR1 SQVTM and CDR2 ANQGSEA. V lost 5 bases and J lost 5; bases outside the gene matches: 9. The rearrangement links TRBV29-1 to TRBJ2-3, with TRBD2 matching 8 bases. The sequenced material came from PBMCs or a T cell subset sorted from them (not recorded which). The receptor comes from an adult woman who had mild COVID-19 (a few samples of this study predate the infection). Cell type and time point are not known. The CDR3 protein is CSVQGWGTRDTQYF. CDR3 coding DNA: TGCAGCGTTCAGGGGTGGGGGACTAGAGATACGCAGTATTTT.